The entry below describes one T cell receptor (beta chain). Data came from immunoSEQ multiplex PCR; TCRdb stores just in-frame clones and leaves some out. The table lists 15,000 or so clones, approximately 91% of them singletons. As for time point: newly diagnosed, previously untreated cHL patient sample. Magnetic negative selection of thawed PBMCs yielded the CD8+ T cells. This record comes from a study of PD-1 blockade in classical Hodgkin lymphoma. The CDR3 has 16 residues. Germline CDR1 is SQVTM and CDR2 is ANQGSEA. The V gene end was trimmed by 0 bases and the J gene end by 4 bases; junction bases not matched to a gene: 9.

The sample comprised CD8+ T cells from blood. This sequence joins TRBV29-1 and TRBJ2-1; 7 bases are a match to TRBD1. The clonotype was recovered from a human donor with classical Hodgkin lymphoma. The CDR3 sequence is CSVEDVGGQTYNEQFF. The CDR3 DNA follows: TGCAGCGTTGAAGATGTAGGGGGACAGACATACAATGAGCAGTTCTTC.